This T cell receptor (beta chain) was found in a study of cytomegalovirus exposure and HLA in healthy donors. Findings and caveats of the study: Most subjects had HLA-A and HLA-B alleles reportedly predicted accurately by TCR beta sequences.

The germline V gene has CDR1 LGHNA and CDR2 YSLEER. V lost 2 bases and J lost 4; bases outside the gene matches: 2. CDR3 length: 16 amino acids. Concerning this clone: The antigen is not known.

The PCR used 60 Vbeta and 13 Jbeta primers. The assay was immunoSEQ multiplex PCR, and TCRdb's table has in-frame clones only and misses some. The sample contains some 130,000 clones, about 60% of which appear only once. This clonotype was obtained from a man in his forties in good health and CMV-seropositive. J is TRBJ2-1 and V is TRBV4-3; 13 positions match TRBD2. The sequencing sample was made of PBMCs. The CDR3 DNA reads TGCGCCAGCAGCCAATCGGGACTAGCGGGATACAATGAGCAGTTCTTC. It yields the protein CASSQSGLAGYNEQFF.